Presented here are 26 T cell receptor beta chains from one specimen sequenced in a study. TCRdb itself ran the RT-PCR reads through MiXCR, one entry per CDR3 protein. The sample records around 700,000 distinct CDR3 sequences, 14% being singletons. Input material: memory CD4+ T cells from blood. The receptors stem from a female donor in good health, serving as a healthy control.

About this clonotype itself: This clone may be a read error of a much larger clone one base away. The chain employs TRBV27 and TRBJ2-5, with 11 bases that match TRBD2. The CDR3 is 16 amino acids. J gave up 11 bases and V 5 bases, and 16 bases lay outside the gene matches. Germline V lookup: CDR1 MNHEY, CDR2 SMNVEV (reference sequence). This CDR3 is CASSEMGLAAYNEQYF. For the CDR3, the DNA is TGTGCCAGCAGTGAGATGGGACTAGCGGCCTACAATGAGCAGTACTTC.

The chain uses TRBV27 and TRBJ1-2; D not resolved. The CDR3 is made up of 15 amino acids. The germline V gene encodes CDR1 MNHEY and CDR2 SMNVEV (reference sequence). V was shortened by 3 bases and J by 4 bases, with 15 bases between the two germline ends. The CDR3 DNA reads TGTGCCAGCAGTTTCACTTCCAGTACTATCTATGGCTACACCTTC. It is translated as CASSFTSSTIYGYTF.

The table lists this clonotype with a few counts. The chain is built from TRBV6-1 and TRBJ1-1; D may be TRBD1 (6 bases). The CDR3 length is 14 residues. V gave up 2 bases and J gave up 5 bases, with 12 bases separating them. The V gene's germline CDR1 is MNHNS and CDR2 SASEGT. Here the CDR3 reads CASSEHGGLTEAFF. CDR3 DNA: TGTGCCAGCAGTGAACACGGGGGGCTGACTGAAGCTTTCTTT.

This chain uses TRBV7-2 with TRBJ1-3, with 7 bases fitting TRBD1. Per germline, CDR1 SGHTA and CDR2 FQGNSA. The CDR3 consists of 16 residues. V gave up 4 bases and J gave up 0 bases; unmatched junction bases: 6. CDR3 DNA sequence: TGTGCCAGCAGCTCCCCCAGGGGGGCCTCTGGAAACACCATATATTTT. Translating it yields CASSSPRGASGNTIYF.

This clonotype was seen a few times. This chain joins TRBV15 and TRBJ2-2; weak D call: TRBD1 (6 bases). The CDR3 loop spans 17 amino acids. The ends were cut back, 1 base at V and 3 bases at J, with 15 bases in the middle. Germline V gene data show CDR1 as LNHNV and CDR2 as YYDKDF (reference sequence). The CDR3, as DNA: TGTGCCACCAGCAGAGTTACAGGGCAATGGGACACCGGGGAGCTGTTTTTT. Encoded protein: CATSRVTGQWDTGELFF.

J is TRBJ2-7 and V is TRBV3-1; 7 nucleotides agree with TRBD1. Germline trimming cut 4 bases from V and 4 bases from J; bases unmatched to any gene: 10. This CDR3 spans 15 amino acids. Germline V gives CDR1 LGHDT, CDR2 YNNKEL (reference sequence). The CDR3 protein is CASSPSDRKGYEQYF. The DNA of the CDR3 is TGTGCCAGCAGCCCATCGGACAGGAAGGGTTACGAGCAGTACTTC.

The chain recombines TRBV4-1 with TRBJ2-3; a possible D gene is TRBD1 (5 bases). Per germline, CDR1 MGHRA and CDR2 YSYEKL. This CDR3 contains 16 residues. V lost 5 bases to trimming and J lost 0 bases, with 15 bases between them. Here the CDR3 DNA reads TGCGCCAGCAGCGGCGGCAGGGCGCCAAGCACAGATACGCAGTATTTT. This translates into CASSGGRAPSTDTQYF.

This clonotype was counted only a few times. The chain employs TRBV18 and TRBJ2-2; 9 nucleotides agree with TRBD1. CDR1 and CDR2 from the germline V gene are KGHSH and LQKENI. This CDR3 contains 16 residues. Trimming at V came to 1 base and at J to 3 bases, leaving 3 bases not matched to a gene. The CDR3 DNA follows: TGTGCCAGCTCACCACGGACAGGGGCGGACACCGGGGAGCTGTTTTTT. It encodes CASSPRTGADTGELFF. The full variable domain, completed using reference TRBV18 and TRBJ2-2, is NAGVMQNPRHLVRRRGQEARLRCSPMKGHSHVYWYRQLPEEGLKFMVYLQKENIIDESGMPKERFSAEFPKEGPSILRIQQVVRGDSAAYFCASSPRTGADTGELFFGEGSRLTVL.

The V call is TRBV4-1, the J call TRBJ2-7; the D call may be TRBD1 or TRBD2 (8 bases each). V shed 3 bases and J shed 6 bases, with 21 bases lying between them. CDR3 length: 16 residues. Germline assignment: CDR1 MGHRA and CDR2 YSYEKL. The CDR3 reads CASSHDRGAGGSEQYF. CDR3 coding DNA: TGCGCCAGCAGCCACGACAGGGGCGCGGGGGGTAGCGAGCAGTACTTC.

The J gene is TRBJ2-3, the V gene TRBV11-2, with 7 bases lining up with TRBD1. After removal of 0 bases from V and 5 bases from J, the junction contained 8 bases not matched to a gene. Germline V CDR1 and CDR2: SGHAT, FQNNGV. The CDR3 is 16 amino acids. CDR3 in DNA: TGTGCCAGCAGCTTAGACAGGGGGACGCATCAAGATACGCAGTATTTT. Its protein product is CASSLDRGTHQDTQYF.

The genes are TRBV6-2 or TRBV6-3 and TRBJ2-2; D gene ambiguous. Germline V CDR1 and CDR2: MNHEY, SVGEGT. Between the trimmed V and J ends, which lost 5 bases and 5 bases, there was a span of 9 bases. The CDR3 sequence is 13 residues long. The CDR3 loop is CASSNAVTGELFF. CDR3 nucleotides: TGTGCCAGCAGTAATGCGGTAACCGGGGAGCTGTTTTTT.

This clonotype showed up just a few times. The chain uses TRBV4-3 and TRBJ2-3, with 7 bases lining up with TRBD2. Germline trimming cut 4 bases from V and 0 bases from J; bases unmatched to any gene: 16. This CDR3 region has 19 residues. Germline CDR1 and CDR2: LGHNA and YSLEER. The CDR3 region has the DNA TGCGCCAGCAGCCGACTGGGCGCGGGGGTCGACCCCAGCACAGATACGCAGTATTTT. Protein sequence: CASSRLGAGVDPSTDTQYF.

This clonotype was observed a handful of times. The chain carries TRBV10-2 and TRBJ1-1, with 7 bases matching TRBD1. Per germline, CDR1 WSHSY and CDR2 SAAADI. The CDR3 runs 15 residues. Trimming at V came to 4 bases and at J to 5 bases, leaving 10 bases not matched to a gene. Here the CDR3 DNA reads TGCGCCAGCAGTGCCCCGACAGGGTGGGGGACTGAAGCTTTCTTT. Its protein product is CASSAPTGWGTEAFF.

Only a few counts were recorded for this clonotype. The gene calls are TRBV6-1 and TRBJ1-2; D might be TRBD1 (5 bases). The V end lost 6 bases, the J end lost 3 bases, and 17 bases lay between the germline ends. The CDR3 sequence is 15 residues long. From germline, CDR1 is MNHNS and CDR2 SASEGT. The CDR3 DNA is TGTGCCAGCAGCCCGGGGCGGTGGAATGACTATGGCTACACCTTC. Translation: CASSPGRWNDYGYTF.

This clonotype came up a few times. CDR3 loop: CASKKSDEQYF. CDR3 DNA sequence: TGTGCCAGCAAGAAATCTGACGAGCAGTACTTC. This chain uses TRBV12-3 or TRBV12-4 with TRBJ2-7; D is ambiguous. This CDR3 is built from 11 residues. V shed 7 bases and J shed 5 bases, with 9 bases lying between them.

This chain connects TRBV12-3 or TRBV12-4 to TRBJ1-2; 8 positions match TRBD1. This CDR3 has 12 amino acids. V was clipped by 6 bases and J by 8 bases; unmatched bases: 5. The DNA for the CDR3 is TGTGCCAGCAGCCACGACAGGGGCGGCTACACCTTC. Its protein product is CASSHDRGGYTF.

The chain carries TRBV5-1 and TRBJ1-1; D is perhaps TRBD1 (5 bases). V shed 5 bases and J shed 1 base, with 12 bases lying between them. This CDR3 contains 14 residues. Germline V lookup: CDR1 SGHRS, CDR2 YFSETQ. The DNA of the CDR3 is TGCGCCAGCAGACGGCTCGGGGCGAACACTGAAGCTTTCTTT. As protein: CASRRLGANTEAFF. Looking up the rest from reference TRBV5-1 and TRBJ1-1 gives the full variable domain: KAGVTQTPRYLIKTRGQQVTLSCSPISGHRSVSWYQQTPGQGLQFLFEYFSETQRNKGNFPGRFSGRQFSNSRSEMNVSTLELGDSALYLCASRRLGANTEAFFGQGTRLTVV.

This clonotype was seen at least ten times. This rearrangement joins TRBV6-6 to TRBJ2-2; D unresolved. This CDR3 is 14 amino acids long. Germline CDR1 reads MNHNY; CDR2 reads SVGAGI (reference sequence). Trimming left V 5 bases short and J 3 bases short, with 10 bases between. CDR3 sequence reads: CASSVSRDTGELFF. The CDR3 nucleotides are TGTGCCAGCAGTGTCTCTAGGGACACCGGGGAGCTGTTTTTT.

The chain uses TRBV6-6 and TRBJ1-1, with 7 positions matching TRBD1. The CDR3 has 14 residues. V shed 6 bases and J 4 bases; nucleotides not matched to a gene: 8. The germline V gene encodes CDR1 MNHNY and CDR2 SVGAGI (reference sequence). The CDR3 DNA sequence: TGTGCCAGCAGGGAACAGGGGCTGAGCACTGAAGCTTTCTTT. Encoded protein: CASREQGLSTEAFF.

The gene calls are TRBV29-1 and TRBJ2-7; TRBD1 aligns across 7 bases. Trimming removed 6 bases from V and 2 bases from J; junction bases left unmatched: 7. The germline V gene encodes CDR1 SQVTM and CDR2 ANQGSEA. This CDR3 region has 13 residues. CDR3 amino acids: CSVFNRGAYEQYF. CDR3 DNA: TGCAGCGTGTTCAACAGGGGAGCCTACGAGCAGTACTTC.

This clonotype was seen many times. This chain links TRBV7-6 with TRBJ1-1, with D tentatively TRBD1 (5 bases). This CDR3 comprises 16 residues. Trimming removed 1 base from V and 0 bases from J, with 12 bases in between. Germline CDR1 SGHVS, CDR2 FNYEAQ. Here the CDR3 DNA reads TGTGCCAGCAGCTTAGTCGGGGGACTCATGAACACTGAAGCTTTCTTT. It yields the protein CASSLVGGLMNTEAFF.

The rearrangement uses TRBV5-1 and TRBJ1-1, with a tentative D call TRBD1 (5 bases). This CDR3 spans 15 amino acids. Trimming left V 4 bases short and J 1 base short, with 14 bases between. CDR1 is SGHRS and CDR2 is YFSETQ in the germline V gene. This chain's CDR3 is CASSPGTNGNTEAFF. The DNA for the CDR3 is TGCGCCAGCAGCCCAGGGACTAACGGGAACACTGAAGCTTTCTTT.

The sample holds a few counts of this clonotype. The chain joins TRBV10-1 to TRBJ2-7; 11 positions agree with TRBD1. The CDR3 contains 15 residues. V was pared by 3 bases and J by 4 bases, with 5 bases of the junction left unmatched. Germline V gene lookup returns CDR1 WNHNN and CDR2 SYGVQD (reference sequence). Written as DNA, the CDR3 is TGCGCCAGCAGTGATCTGGGACAGGGGGGTTACGAGCAGTACTTC. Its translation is CASSDLGQGGYEQYF.

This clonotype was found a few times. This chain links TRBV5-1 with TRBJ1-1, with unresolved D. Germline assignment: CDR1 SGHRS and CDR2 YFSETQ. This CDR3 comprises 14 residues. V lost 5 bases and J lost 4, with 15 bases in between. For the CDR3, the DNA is TGCGCCAGCAGTCCCAGCTCGGGCAGCACTGAAGCTTTCTTT. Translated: CASSPSSGSTEAFF.

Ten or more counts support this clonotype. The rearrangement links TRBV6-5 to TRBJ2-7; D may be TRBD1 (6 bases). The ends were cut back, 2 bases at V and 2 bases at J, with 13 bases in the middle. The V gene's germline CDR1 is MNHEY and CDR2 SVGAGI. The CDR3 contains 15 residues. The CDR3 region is CASSYGGGQTYEQYF. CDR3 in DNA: TGTGCCAGCAGTTACGGGGGCGGACAGACCTACGAGCAGTACTTC.

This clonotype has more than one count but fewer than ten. The CDR3 spells CASRLGQELYEQYF. CDR3 coding DNA: TGTGCCAGCAGGCTGGGACAGGAGCTTTACGAGCAGTACTTC. The genes are TRBV28 and TRBJ2-7; 8 nucleotides align to TRBD1. Trimming took 6 bases from V and 4 from J; bases not matched to a gene: 8. The germline gives CDR1 MDHEN, CDR2 SYDVKM. The CDR3 sequence is 14 residues long.